The 11 T cell receptor beta chains given below trace back to one sample, sequenced in a study of blood T cells in healthy people across ages. Combining a sample-barcoded 5' primer with a J-beta primer mix, a second PCR ran for roughly 6 to 12 cycles. TCRdb processed the 5' RACE reads anew with MiXCR; each CDR3 protein has one entry. The profile shows around 1,800,000 distinct CDR3 sequences, about 39% of them singletons. What was sequenced was blood. These receptors all stem from a human donor in good health.

This clonotype showed up just a few times. The chain combines TRBV9 with TRBJ2-3; 16 bases agree with TRBD2. Germline lookup yields CDR1 SGDLS and CDR2 YYNGEE. V shed 3 bases and J 0 bases; nucleotides not matched to a gene: 4. This CDR3 has 18 residues. The CDR3: CASSDPGLAGGSTDTQYF. The CDR3 region has the DNA TGTGCCAGCAGCGACCCGGGACTAGCGGGGGGGAGCACAGATACGCAGTATTTT.

This clonotype was picked up a small number of times. V gene TRBV6-6 combines with J gene TRBJ2-1; the D call may be TRBD1 or TRBD2 (6 bases each). V dropped 8 bases and J dropped 2 bases, with 10 bases sitting between them. CDR1 and CDR2 from the germline V gene are MNHNY and SVGAGI (reference sequence). The CDR3 totals 13 residues. The DNA of the CDR3 is TGTGCCAGCGTAGGGGGGCCCTACAATGAGCAGTTCTTC. Its translation: CASVGGPYNEQFF.

The gene calls are TRBV2 and TRBJ2-5; no clear D. CDR1 SNHLY and CDR2 FYNNEI come from the germline V gene. The V end lost 6 bases, the J end lost 6 bases, and 11 bases lay between the germline ends. The CDR3 has 12 amino acids. The DNA of the CDR3 is TGTGCCAGCAGATCCGAAATACAGACCCAGTACTTC. Residues: CASRSEIQTQYF.

This clonotype was counted a few times. The chain is built from TRBV20-1 and TRBJ1-2, with a tentative D call TRBD1 (5 bases). Trimming cost V 2 bases and J 5 bases, with 18 bases left between them. This CDR3 comprises 15 residues. Germline lookup yields CDR1 DFQATT and CDR2 SNEGSKA (reference sequence). The CDR3 nucleotides read TGCAGTGCTAGACCCCGAGGCAGGGAGGAATATGGCTACACCTTC. Its translation is CSARPRGREEYGYTF.

This clonotype was seen a few times. J is TRBJ2-5 and V is TRBV29-1; D is undetermined. This CDR3 comprises 14 residues. Germline CDR1 and CDR2: SQVTM and ANQGSEA. Trimming stripped 3 bases from V and 5 bases from J, with 16 bases between. The CDR3 nucleotides are TGCAGCGTTGAGCTACGTCTTGTGAGGGAGACCCAGTACTTC. Translated, it gives CSVELRLVRETQYF.

The table lists this clonotype with a few counts. The CDR3 DNA follows: TGTGCCAGCAGTGAACTCAGGGGACAGGGCGGTCAGCCCCAGCATTTT. Protein: CASSELRGQGGQPQHF. This chain connects TRBV2 to TRBJ1-5; 9 bases agree with TRBD1. CDR1 SNHLY and CDR2 FYNNEI come from the germline V gene. CDR3 length equals 16 residues. V lost 2 bases, J lost 6 bases, and 8 bases stayed unmatched. Based on the CDR3 plus reference TRBV2 and TRBJ1-5, the full variable domain is EPEVTQTPSHQVTQMGQEVILRCVPISNHLYFYWYRQILGQKVEFLVSFYNNEISEKSEIFDDQFSVERPDGSNFTLKIRSTKLEDSAMYFCASSELRGQGGQPQHFGDGTRLSIL.

The sample holds a few counts of this clonotype. In DNA, the CDR3 is TGTGCCAGCAGCTTACCGACAGGGAGATCCTACGAGCAGTACTTC. It is translated as CASSLPTGRSYEQYF. This rearrangement joins TRBV7-2 to TRBJ2-7; 7 positions match TRBD1. With 2 bases clipped from V and 1 base from J, the junction kept 5 bases outside the gene matches. CDR3 size: 15 residues. Germline V gene sequence: CDR1 SGHTA, CDR2 FQGNSA. The full variable domain, its missing parts supplied by reference TRBV7-2 and TRBJ2-7, is GAGVSQSPSNKVTEKGKDVELRCDPISGHTALYWYRQSLGQGLEFLIYFQGNSAPDKSGLPSDRFSAERTGGSVSTLTIQRTQQEDSAVYLCASSLPTGRSYEQYFGPGTRLTVT.

This clonotype was picked up a small number of times. The V gene is TRBV5-6, the J gene TRBJ2-3, with 10 bases fitting TRBD2. Germline values: CDR1 SGHDT, CDR2 YYEEEE. After removal of 5 bases from V and 5 bases from J, the junction contained 11 bases not matched to a gene. The CDR3 contains 16 residues. CDR3 nucleotide sequence: TGTGCCAGCAGTTCGAAGCGGGGGGGCGACGGAGATACGCAGTATTTT. This encodes CASSSKRGGDGDTQYF. The complete variable domain, with remaining parts taken from reference TRBV5-6 and TRBJ2-3, reads DAGVTQSPTHLIKTRGQQVTLRCSPKSGHDTVSWYQQALGQGPQFIFQYYEEEERQRGNFPDRFSGHQFPNYSSELNVNALLLGDSALYLCASSSKRGGDGDTQYFGPGTRLTVL.

This clonotype has a handful of counts. V usage is TRBV3-1 and J usage is TRBJ1-2, with TRBD1 as a possible D gene (5 bases). V gave up 4 bases and J gave up 4 bases, with 13 bases separating them. CDR3 length: 14 residues. Germline V gives CDR1 LGHDT, CDR2 YNNKEL (reference sequence). CDR3 amino acids: CASSPLLGGYGYTF. The CDR3 DNA sequence: TGTGCCAGCAGCCCCCTATTGGGGGGCTATGGCTACACCTTC.

The chain joins TRBV6-2 or TRBV6-3 to TRBJ1-2; D is uncertain. The CDR3 runs 14 residues. Trimming cost V 6 bases and J 4 bases, with 15 bases left between them. Germline values: CDR1 MNHEY, CDR2 SVGEGT. The DNA of the CDR3 is TGTGCCAGCAGCCCTCTGCGAGGCCGCTATGGCTACACCTTC. This gives the protein CASSPLRGRYGYTF.

This clonotype was counted a few times. Compared with germline, one end of the junction differs, possibly owing to a read error. V gene TRBV4-1 combines with J gene TRBJ1-2; TRBD1 agrees at 8 bases. The CDR3 covers 16 residues. Germline CDR1 and CDR2: MGHRA and YSYEKL. This CDR3 reads CASSQPTRGRDYGYTF. The CDR3 DNA reads as TGCGCCAGCAGCCAGCCTACCAGGGGGCGGGACTATGGTTACACCTTC.